The 15 T cell receptor beta chains reported below all come from one sample, sequenced in a study of cytomegalovirus exposure and HLA in healthy donors. PCR used 60 Vbeta primers and 13 Jbeta primers. Here immunoSEQ multiplex PCR was the method, and the copy in TCRdb shows in-frame clones only, minus some. The sample lists under 200,000 clones; roughly 80% were seen once. The sequenced sample was PBMCs. The receptors here all came from a male donor in good health and CMV-seronegative.

The rearrangement links TRBV27 to TRBJ2-7, with a weak D call TRBD2 (6 bases). Germline CDR1 is MNHEY and CDR2 is SMNVEV (reference sequence). The CDR3 consists of 14 residues. V lost 6 bases, J lost 6 bases, and 18 bases lay in between. The CDR3 DNA reads TGTGCCAGCAGCCGATCGACTAGAAACTCCGAGCAGTACTTC. Translating gives CASSRSTRNSEQYF.

V gene TRBV2 combines with J gene TRBJ1-1; D not certain. The CDR3 extends over 13 amino acids. Germline loops: CDR1 SNHLY, CDR2 FYNNEI. Deletions cut 3 bases from V and 5 bases from J, with 10 bases between. CDR3 loop: CASSDGTGTEAFF. The CDR3 region has the DNA TGTGCCAGCAGTGATGGAACCGGGACTGAAGCTTTCTTT. The full variable domain, completed using reference TRBV2 and TRBJ1-1, is EPEVTQTPSHQVTQMGQEVILRCVPISNHLYFYWYRQILGQKVEFLVSFYNNEISEKSEIFDDQFSVERPDGSNFTLKIRSTKLEDSAMYFCASSDGTGTEAFFGQGTRLTVV.

The V call is TRBV7-3, the J call TRBJ2-6; perhaps TRBD1 as D (5 bases). The CDR3 is 18 residues long. Germline-derived CDR1 and CDR2 are SGHTA and FQGTGA. The V and J ends lost 5 bases and 3 bases respectively, with 20 bases between them. CDR3 coding DNA: TGTGCCAGCAGCCCCCATCCGGGCAGGGTTAGTGGGGCCAACGTCCTGACTTTC. Protein: CASSPHPGRVSGANVLTF.

The chain uses TRBV11-2 and TRBJ2-5; 8 bases are shared with TRBD2. This CDR3 has 15 residues. Germline CDR1 is SGHAT and CDR2 is FQNNGV. The V segment lost 8 bases and the J segment 2 bases; nucleotides outside the gene matches: 10. This chain's CDR3 is CASAKWGTRQETQYF. In nucleotides, the CDR3 is TGTGCCAGCGCCAAATGGGGGACTAGACAAGAGACCCAGTACTTC.

CDR3 DNA: TGTGCCAGCTTGTCCGGGACTAGCGGGAGAAATGAGCAGTTCTTC. Translating gives CASLSGTSGRNEQFF. The chain employs TRBV6-1 and TRBJ2-1; 14 positions agree with TRBD2. The J segment lost 7 bases and the V segment lost 8 bases, leaving 7 bases of the junction unmatched. The V gene's germline CDR1 is MNHNS and CDR2 SASEGT. The CDR3 length is 15 residues.

The chain carries TRBV27 and TRBJ1-1, with TRBD1 as a possible D gene (6 bases). Germline V gene lookup returns CDR1 MNHEY and CDR2 SMNVEV (reference sequence). CDR3 length equals 14 residues. Deletions cut 2 bases from V and 1 base from J, with 8 bases between. DNA of the CDR3: TGTGCCAGCAGTTTAGCAGGGGCGAACACTGAAGCTTTCTTT. Amino acid sequence: CASSLAGANTEAFF.

CDR3 protein: CASSSPGALEQYF. The CDR3 DNA sequence: TGTGCCAGCAGCTCCCCTGGGGCCCTCGAGCAGTACTTC. The V and J genes are TRBV5-4 and TRBJ2-7; D is perhaps TRBD1 (5 bases). Trimming stripped 3 bases from V and 6 bases from J, with 13 bases between. Germline V CDR1 and CDR2: SGHNT, YYREEE (reference sequence). The CDR3 is made up of 13 amino acids.

The rearrangement links TRBV9 to TRBJ2-5; 8 bases fit TRBD2. This CDR3 spans 14 amino acids. Germline loops: CDR1 SGDLS, CDR2 YYNGEE. V was pared by 4 bases and J by 6 bases, with 8 bases of the junction left unmatched. In DNA, the CDR3 is TGTGCCAGCAGCCCCGGAGCGGGGGAGAAGACCCAGTACTTC. As protein: CASSPGAGEKTQYF.

Concerning this clone itself: The sample carries other DNA sequences with the same CDR3. CDR3 loop: CASSLGGRNTEAFF. The CDR3, as DNA: TGTGCCAGCAGCTTGGGGGGGCGCAACACTGAAGCTTTCTTT. This chain uses TRBV5-6 with TRBJ1-1, with D possibly TRBD1 on 6 matching bases. The CDR3 contains 14 residues. Germline V gives CDR1 SGHDT, CDR2 YYEEEE. V shed 0 bases and J shed 2 bases, with 8 bases lying between them.

The chain joins TRBV28 to TRBJ2-2, with a tentative D call TRBD1 (5 bases). The germline V gene encodes CDR1 MDHEN and CDR2 SYDVKM. This CDR3 contains 11 residues. V was shortened by 10 bases and J by 5 bases, with 8 bases between the two germline ends. The CDR3, as DNA: TGTGCCATCCAGGGAACCGGGGAGCTGTTTTTT. Protein product: CAIQGTGELFF.

This chain's CDR3 is CASSSYLGTANEKLFF. CDR3 DNA: TGTGCCAGCAGCTCTTACTTGGGGACAGCTAATGAAAAACTGTTTTTT. The chain joins TRBV7-9 to TRBJ1-4; 7 bases map to TRBD1. This CDR3 spans 16 amino acids. The J segment lost 3 bases and the V segment lost 4 bases, leaving 8 bases of the junction unmatched. Germline V gene data show CDR1 as SEHNR and CDR2 as FQNEAQ (reference sequence). The variable domain in full, completed from reference TRBV7-9 and TRBJ1-4, reads DTGVSQNPRHKITKRGQNVTFRCDPISEHNRLYWYRQTLGQGPEFLTYFQNEAQLEKSRLLSDRFSAERPKGSFSTLEIQRTEQGDSAMYLCASSSYLGTANEKLFFGSGTQLSVL.

In its sample, this clone was seen a few times. The chain recombines TRBV5-5 with TRBJ1-1; 9 nucleotides match TRBD1. The germline CDR1 and CDR2 sequences are SGHKS and YYEKEE (reference sequence). Germline trimming cut 4 bases from V and 6 bases from J; bases unmatched to any gene: 4. This CDR3 comprises 13 residues. This CDR3 reads CASSLYRGPEAFF. DNA for the CDR3: TGTGCCAGCAGCCTATACAGGGGGCCTGAAGCTTTCTTT. Complete variable domain (other parts from reference TRBV5-5 and TRBJ1-1): DAGVTQSPTHLIKTRGQQVTLRCSPISGHKSVSWYQQVLGQGPQFIFQYYEKEERGRGNFPDRFSARQFPNYSSELNVNALLLGDSALYLCASSLYRGPEAFFGQGTRLTVV.

This clone has just a few counts. J is TRBJ2-7 and V is TRBV12-5; D not resolved. This CDR3 spans 9 amino acids. V lost 6 bases and J lost 7, with 4 bases in between. Germline CDR1 is LGHNT and CDR2 is FRNRAP. The CDR3 protein is CASGREQYF. CDR3 coding DNA: TGTGCTAGTGGCAGGGAGCAGTACTTC. The full variable domain, with the rest looked up from reference TRBV12-5 and TRBJ2-7, is DARVTQTPRHKVTEMGQEVTMRCQPILGHNTVFWYRQTMMQGLELLAYFRNRAPLDDSGMPKDRFSAEMPDATLATLKIQPSEPRDSAVYFCASGREQYFGPGTRLTVT.

With respect to this clone: This sample also contains other DNA sequences that code for the same CDR3. V usage is TRBV6-5 and J usage is TRBJ1-1; D gene uncertain. V gave up 6 bases and J gave up 0 bases, with 5 bases separating them. The CDR3 is 12 residues long. Germline V CDR1 and CDR2: MNHEY, SVGAGI. Here the CDR3 DNA reads TGTGCCAGCAGCCCTATGAACACTGAAGCTTTCTTT. Its translation: CASSPMNTEAFF.

J is TRBJ2-1 and V is TRBV19, with D maybe TRBD1 (7 bases). Germline V lookup: CDR1 LNHDA, CDR2 SQIVND (reference sequence). The ends were cut back, 7 bases at V and 3 bases at J, with 16 bases in the middle. CDR3 length: 15 amino acids. The CDR3 reads CASNSGAGGYNEQFF. As DNA, the CDR3 is TGTGCCAGTAACTCGGGGGCAGGGGGCTACAATGAGCAGTTCTTC.